The 27 T cell receptor beta chains listed next were all sequenced from one sample in a study of cytomegalovirus exposure and HLA in healthy donors. The PCR had 60 Vbeta and 13 Jbeta primers. The method was immunoSEQ multiplex PCR; TCRdb's version includes in-frame clones alone and lacks a portion of them. The repertoire holds around 120,000 clones, about four fifths seen once, with approximately 0.93% in the top ten. The sequenced sample was PBMCs. Source of these receptors: a human donor in good health.

This CDR3 reads CASSLVVAGGPDTQYF. The CDR3 coding sequence is TGTGCCAGCAGTTTAGTGGTTGCGGGGGGGCCGGATACGCAGTATTTT. V gene TRBV28 combines with J gene TRBJ2-3, with TRBD2 matching over 9 bases. This CDR3 comprises 16 residues. The germline gives CDR1 MDHEN, CDR2 SYDVKM. Germline trimming cut 2 bases from V and 6 bases from J; bases unmatched to any gene: 9.

This clone was observed a single time. The gene calls are TRBV5-1 and TRBJ2-2; TRBD1 might be the D (5 bases). This CDR3 contains 13 residues. Germline V gene lookup returns CDR1 SGHRS and CDR2 YFSETQ. Deletions cut 4 bases from V and 5 bases from J, with 9 bases between. CDR3 region: CASSPRQTGELFF. The CDR3 coding sequence is TGCGCCAGCAGCCCTCGACAGACCGGGGAGCTGTTTTTT.

The chain has TRBV28 and TRBJ2-5; 7 nucleotides align to TRBD1. The DNA end lines up better with TRBJ2-7; the J call may be wrong. Germline CDR1 and CDR2: MDHEN and SYDVKM. The CDR3 has 14 residues. The CDR3 DNA reads TGTGCCAGCAGGCCCACAGGGGCCACCTACGAGCAGTACTTC. Protein: CASRPTGATYEQYF.

This chain uses TRBV28 with TRBJ2-4, with 7 bases aligning to TRBD2. Germline assignment: CDR1 MDHEN and CDR2 SYDVKM. Trimming at V came to 4 bases and at J to 0 bases, leaving 9 bases not matched to a gene. The CDR3 is made up of 17 amino acids. In nucleotides, the CDR3 is TGTGCCAGCAGTTCCTTAGGGCGGGAGATAGCCAAAAACATTCAGTACTTC. Protein sequence: CASSSLGREIAKNIQYF.

The rearrangement links TRBV6-1 to TRBJ2-5, with 9 bases fitting TRBD2. This CDR3 comprises 13 residues. J was trimmed by 5 bases and V by 6 bases; bases with no gene match: 4. CDR1 and CDR2 from the germline V gene are MNHNS and SASEGT. The CDR3 bases are TGTGCCAGCAGGGGGACTAGCTGGGAGACCCAGTACTTC. It is translated as CASRGTSWETQYF.

V is TRBV6-1 and J is TRBJ2-1, with 8 bases that match TRBD2. Germline loops: CDR1 MNHNS, CDR2 SASEGT. CDR3 length: 14 residues. V shed 8 bases and J 9 bases; nucleotides not matched to a gene: 12. DNA for the CDR3: TGTGCCAGCGTTCCAGCGGGGGTAATCAGTGAGCAGTTCTTC. The encoded protein is CASVPAGVISEQFF.

This clone appeared a single time. V is TRBV18 and J is TRBJ2-2; tentatively, D is TRBD2 (5 bases). The CDR3 runs to 18 residues. V gave up 0 bases and J gave up 3 bases, with 17 bases separating them. CDR1 KGHSH and CDR2 LQKENI come from the germline V gene. The CDR3 nucleotides read TGTGCCAGCTCACCACCTTGGACCACCAAAGCGGACACCGGGGAGCTGTTTTTT. Translated, it gives CASSPPWTTKADTGELFF. Full variable domain (missing parts from reference TRBV18 and TRBJ2-2): NAGVMQNPRHLVRRRGQEARLRCSPMKGHSHVYWYRQLPEEGLKFMVYLQKENIIDESGMPKERFSAEFPKEGPSILRIQQVVRGDSAAYFCASSPPWTTKADTGELFFGEGSRLTVL.

The chain has TRBV28 and TRBJ2-7, with a possible D match to TRBD1 (5 bases). V lost 5 bases, J lost 4 bases, and 15 bases lay in between. This CDR3 comprises 14 residues. The germline gives CDR1 MDHEN, CDR2 SYDVKM. Written as DNA, the CDR3 is TGTGCCAGCAGTAGGACAAACACCGGGTACGAGCAGTACTTC. Amino acids: CASSRTNTGYEQYF.

The J gene is TRBJ1-2, the V gene TRBV29-1; TRBD1 aligns across 9 bases. J gave up 3 bases and V 7 bases, and 3 bases lay outside the gene matches. There are 12 residues in the CDR3. Germline V gives CDR1 SQVTM, CDR2 ANQGSEA. The CDR3 loop reads CSARTGDYGYTF. As DNA, the CDR3 is TGCAGCGCACGGACAGGGGACTATGGCTACACCTTC.

CDR3 bases: TGTGCCGGAAGAATCAGGCAGGGTCAATACGAGCAGTACTTC. The encoded protein is CAGRIRQGQYEQYF. This chain connects TRBV7-9 to TRBJ2-7; a possible D gene is TRBD1 (5 bases). From germline, CDR1 is SEHNR and CDR2 FQNEAQ (reference sequence). Deletions cut 11 bases from V and 4 bases from J, with 21 bases between. The CDR3 runs to 14 residues. Filled out from reference TRBV7-9 and TRBJ2-7, the complete variable domain reads DTGVSQNPRHKITKRGQNVTFRCDPISEHNRLYWYRQTLGQGPEFLTYFQNEAQLEKSRLLSDRFSAERPKGSFSTLEIQRTEQGDSAMYLCAGRIRQGQYEQYFGPGTRLTVT.

The rearrangement joins TRBV11-2 to TRBJ2-7; 7 nucleotides match TRBD2. Per germline, CDR1 SGHAT and CDR2 FQNNGV. V shed 5 bases, J shed 3 bases, and the junction held 10 bases outside the gene matches. The CDR3 extends over 15 amino acids. The CDR3 region is CASSPPPGLIYEQYF. The CDR3 region has the DNA TGTGCCAGCAGCCCCCCCCCGGGACTAATCTACGAGCAGTACTTC.

The rearrangement uses TRBV4-1 and TRBJ2-3; a weak D match, TRBD1 (5 bases). The V gene lost 4 bases and the J gene lost 3 bases, with 17 bases spanning the gap. Germline CDR1 reads MGHRA; CDR2 reads YSYEKL. The CDR3 has 16 amino acids. This chain's CDR3 is CASSPHPGYGTDTQYF. As DNA, the CDR3 is TGCGCCAGCAGCCCCCACCCAGGGTATGGTACAGATACGCAGTATTTT.

The chain combines TRBV7-9 with TRBJ2-7; D is ambiguous. The CDR3 sequence is 12 residues long. The V end was cut by 4 bases, the J end by 7 bases, with 11 bases between. Germline V gene lookup returns CDR1 SEHNR and CDR2 FQNEAQ (reference sequence). The CDR3 region has the DNA TGTGCCAGCAGCTCCACCGTTCGGGAGCAGTACTTC. Protein: CASSSTVREQYF.

This chain connects TRBV18 to TRBJ2-3, with D perhaps matching TRBD2 (5 bases). This CDR3 is 14 amino acids long. The germline V gene has CDR1 KGHSH and CDR2 LQKENI. Trimming stripped 3 bases from V and 6 bases from J, with 13 bases between. The CDR3 region has the DNA TGTGCCAGCTCACCCCGGGTCGGGGAGGATACGCAGTATTTT. Translated: CASSPRVGEDTQYF. The full variable domain, its missing parts supplied by reference TRBV18 and TRBJ2-3, is NAGVMQNPRHLVRRRGQEARLRCSPMKGHSHVYWYRQLPEEGLKFMVYLQKENIIDESGMPKERFSAEFPKEGPSILRIQQVVRGDSAAYFCASSPRVGEDTQYFGPGTRLTVL.

With respect to this clone: At one end, the junction sequence differs from germline, possibly due to a read error. In DNA form, the CDR3 reads TGTGCCAGCAGCGAAGAAGAGGAGGGCAGAGTCGCCCCTGAGGCTTTCTTT. Encoded protein: CASSEEEEGRVAPEAFF. The chain is built from TRBV2 and TRBJ1-1; D gene unclear. The germline CDR1 and CDR2 sequences are SNHLY and FYNNEI. The CDR3 is made up of 17 amino acids.

This chain links TRBV28 with TRBJ2-3; D possibly corresponds to TRBD2 (6 bases). Germline lookup yields CDR1 MDHEN and CDR2 SYDVKM. The V gene lost 5 bases and the J gene lost 6 bases, with 24 bases spanning the gap. The CDR3 length is 17 residues. CDR3 amino acids: CASSTLRPPDREDTQYF. DNA for the CDR3: TGTGCCAGCAGTACCCTCCGGCCCCCTGACCGGGAGGATACGCAGTATTTT.

The chain links TRBV18 to TRBJ2-5; D gene uncertain. Trimming removed 0 bases at V and 5 bases at J, with 10 bases between. This CDR3 has 14 residues. Germline lookup yields CDR1 KGHSH and CDR2 LQKENI. For the CDR3, the DNA is TGTGCCAGCTCACCACCTTCCCACGGGGAGACCCAGTACTTC. This sequence encodes CASSPPSHGETQYF. The variable domain in full, completed from reference TRBV18 and TRBJ2-5, reads NAGVMQNPRHLVRRRGQEARLRCSPMKGHSHVYWYRQLPEEGLKFMVYLQKENIIDESGMPKERFSAEFPKEGPSILRIQQVVRGDSAAYFCASSPPSHGETQYFGPGTRLLVL.

The chain uses TRBV19 and TRBJ2-1; possible D gene TRBD1, 6 bases. Trimming pared 7 bases from V and 0 bases from J, leaving 16 bases between. CDR1 is LNHDA, CDR2 SQIVND, per germline (reference sequence). The CDR3 is 16 amino acids. The CDR3: CASTFSGHSSYNEQFF. The CDR3 DNA sequence: TGTGCCAGTACCTTCTCGGGACATAGCTCCTACAATGAGCAGTTCTTC. Using reference TRBV19 and TRBJ2-1 for the parts outside the CDR3, the full variable domain is DGGITQSPKYLFRKEGQNVTLSCEQNLNHDAMYWYRQDPGQGLRLIYYSQIVNDFQKGDIAEGYSVSREKKESFPLTVTSAQKNPTAFYLCASTFSGHSSYNEQFFGPGTRLTVL.

The CDR3 sequence is CASIRGAGYSPLHF. In nucleotides, the CDR3 is TGTGCCAGCATCCGGGGGGCAGGGTATTCACCCCTCCACTTT. The chain couples TRBV6-6 to TRBJ1-6; the D gene is possibly TRBD1 (6 bases). Trimming cost V 7 bases and J 8 bases, with 15 bases left between them. This CDR3 comprises 14 residues. The V gene's germline CDR1 is MNHNY and CDR2 SVGAGI (reference sequence).

The chain combines TRBV7-9 with TRBJ1-4; TRBD1 might be the D (6 bases). Germline values: CDR1 SEHNR, CDR2 FQNEAQ (reference sequence). The V end was cut by 5 bases, the J end by 12 bases, with 22 bases between. The CDR3 sequence is 15 residues long. The CDR3 is CASSQTGGFEGELFF. Here the CDR3 DNA reads TGTGCCAGCAGCCAGACCGGGGGGTTTGAGGGGGAACTGTTTTTT.

The V call is TRBV6-1, the J call TRBJ1-5; 8 bases match TRBD1. Germline lookup yields CDR1 MNHNS and CDR2 SASEGT. CDR3 length equals 13 residues. Trimming removed 8 bases from V and 7 bases from J; junction bases left unmatched: 7. The CDR3 DNA follows: TGTGCCAGCTACTCCCAGGGGGCCCAGCCCCAGCATTTT. The encoded protein is CASYSQGAQPQHF.

This clone was detected only a few times. Other DNA sequences of this sample code for an identical CDR3. This chain connects TRBV16 to TRBJ1-5, with D hard to call. CDR1 and CDR2 from the germline V gene are KGHSY and FQNENV. The CDR3 has 15 amino acids. V was cut by 0 bases and J by 3 bases, with 9 bases left in between. The CDR3 spells CASSQSGQNNQPQHF. CDR3 coding DNA: TGTGCCAGCAGCCAATCTGGCCAGAACAATCAGCCCCAGCATTTT. Full variable domain (outside the CDR3, taken from reference TRBV16 and TRBJ1-5): GEEVAQTPKHLVRGEGQKAKLYCAPIKGHSYVFWYQQVLKNEFKFLISFQNENVFDETGMPKERFSAKCLPNSPCSLEIQATKLEDSAVYFCASSQSGQNNQPQHFGDGTRLSIL.

This clone has only one observation. The CDR3 DNA is TGTGCCAGCAGTGGGTACGACAGGGGGCTGGATGAGCAGTACTTC. Its protein is CASSGYDRGLDEQYF. J is TRBJ2-7 and V is TRBV2, with TRBD1 identical over 10 bases. The trim removed 4 bases at V and 7 bases at J, leaving 10 bases unmatched. This CDR3 contains 15 residues. Germline assignment: CDR1 SNHLY and CDR2 FYNNEI.

The V gene is TRBV7-9, the J gene TRBJ1-1; D perhaps matches TRBD1 (6 bases). Trimming took 7 bases from V and 4 from J, leaving 19 bases between them. The CDR3 contains 15 residues. CDR1 and CDR2 from the germline V gene are SEHNR and FQNEAQ (reference sequence). Written as DNA, the CDR3 is TGTGCCAGCACCCCCGAAAGGGGGATTGGCACTGAAGCTTTCTTT. This sequence encodes CASTPERGIGTEAFF. The entire variable domain, with the rest obtained from reference TRBV7-9 and TRBJ1-1, is as follows: DTGVSQNPRHKITKRGQNVTFRCDPISEHNRLYWYRQTLGQGPEFLTYFQNEAQLEKSRLLSDRFSAERPKGSFSTLEIQRTEQGDSAMYLCASTPERGIGTEAFFGQGTRLTVV.

This clone was seen more than once but under ten times. V usage is TRBV18 and J usage is TRBJ2-1; 7 bases match TRBD1. This CDR3 comprises 14 residues. Per the germline V gene, CDR1 is KGHSH and CDR2 is LQKENI. V was pared by 3 bases and J by 3 bases, with 2 bases of the junction left unmatched. The CDR3 region is CASSPDRNYNEQFF. The CDR3 DNA follows: TGTGCCAGCTCACCGGACAGGAACTACAATGAGCAGTTCTTC.

CDR3 bases: TGTGCCAGCAGCCTAGAAGCGGGGAAACATGAAAAACTGTTTTTT. Protein product: CASSLEAGKHEKLFF. The chain carries TRBV4-2 and TRBJ1-4; D call uncertain. With 4 bases removed from V and 6 bases from J, the gap between germline ends came to 15 bases. Germline CDR1 LGHNA, CDR2 YNFKEQ. The CDR3 sequence is 15 residues long.

The V call is TRBV4-2, the J call TRBJ2-2, with TRBD2 as a possible D gene (5 bases). The length of the CDR3 is 14 residues. Germline CDR1 LGHNA, CDR2 YNFKEQ. The V gene lost 4 bases and the J gene lost 2 bases, with 8 bases spanning the gap. Here the CDR3 DNA reads TGTGCCAGCAGCCGGACTCTTAACACCGGGGAGCTGTTTTTT. Protein: CASSRTLNTGELFF.